The entry below gives a single TCR beta chain sequence along with its context. Its specificity is not known. This record comes from a study of OX40 agonist ivuxolimab in advanced cancers. Study-level information: In this trial design, patients received ivuxolimab intravenously at 0.01 to 10 mg/kg every 2 weeks.

Germline CDR1 MDHEN, CDR2 SYDVKM. The V end was cut by 5 bases, the J end by 7 bases, with 5 bases between. CDR3 size: 11 residues. Only in-frame clones appear in the TCRdb table, and some are missing; sequencing was by immunoSEQ multiplex PCR. The data hold 25,000 to 35,000 clones, with more than 75% observed a single time. Study-level results: Partly responding patients at 0.1-3.0 mg/kg showed some of the smallest clonal expansion. There were also nonresponders showing low normalized T-cell clonal expansion.

The sequenced sample was CD4+ or CD8+ T cells sorted from blood, obtained in a trial of the OX40 agonist ivuxolimab. This receptor was taken from an adult with an advanced solid tumor such as melanoma, head and neck, liver or kidney cancer. The chain recombines TRBV28 with TRBJ2-2; D call uncertain. CDR3 residues: CASSKGGELFF. The CDR3 nucleotides read TGTGCCAGCAGTAAAGGCGGGGAGCTGTTTTTT.